The 30 T cell receptor beta chains below come from one sample, sequenced in a study of T-cell reconstitution after alpha-beta-depleted transplantation in children. Library preparation (for TCRbeta) was performed with unique molecular identifiers. TCRdb processed the PCR reads anew with MiXCR; each CDR3 protein has one entry. The sample consists of 190,000 or so distinct CDR3 sequences, roughly 6.8% of them appearing once. The sequencing here drew on PBMCs from the stem cell graft donor, taken from the stem cell graft. Receptor source: a human donor who donated a stem cell graft to a child with Wiskott-Aldrich syndrome.

As for this clonotype: This may come from a read error, since a much larger clone is one base off. CDR3 amino acids: CSVRLQGNNEKLFF. The CDR3 DNA follows: TGCAGTGTGAGACTACAGGGGAATAATGAAAAACTGTTTTTT. The gene calls are TRBV20-1 and TRBJ1-4; TRBD1 aligns across 7 bases. The CDR3 has 14 residues. Germline CDR1 reads DFQATT; CDR2 reads SNEGSKA (reference sequence). The V and J ends lost 7 bases and 4 bases, in that order; junction bases with no gene match: 9.

A word on this clonotype: Given a much more abundant clone one base away, this may be a read error. V gene TRBV3-1 combines with J gene TRBJ2-1, with D possibly being TRBD2 (6 bases). The CDR3 spans 16 residues. Germline CDR1 LGHDT, CDR2 YNNKEL (reference sequence). CDR3 residues: CASSQDYGSSYTEQFF. The CDR3 nucleotides read TGTGCCAGCAGCCAAGATTACGGGAGCTCCTACACTGAGCAGTTCTTC.

This clonotype has at least ten counts. CDR3 DNA: TGTGCCAGCAGTTACAATAGGGGTGCCTACGAGCAGTACTTC. The encoded protein is CASSYNRGAYEQYF. This rearrangement joins TRBV6-5 to TRBJ2-7; maybe TRBD1 (5 bases). CDR1 and CDR2 (germline): MNHEY, SVGAGI. The ends were cut back, 2 bases at V and 2 bases at J, with 10 bases in the middle. CDR3 size: 14 residues.

The chain has TRBV5-1 and TRBJ2-7; no clear D gene. V was trimmed by 0 bases and J by 3 bases, leaving 7 bases between them. The CDR3 length is 13 residues. Germline loops: CDR1 SGHRS, CDR2 YFSETQ. The CDR3 sequence is CASSLDGGYEQYF. CDR3 sequence (DNA): TGCGCCAGCAGCTTGGATGGCGGCTACGAGCAGTACTTC.

On this clonotype: One base away lies a much larger clone, so this may be a sequencing read error. The chain links TRBV20-1 to TRBJ1-1; 7 bases map to TRBD1. The CDR3 extends over 13 amino acids. CDR1 DFQATT and CDR2 SNEGSKA come from the germline V gene (reference sequence). For the CDR3, the DNA is TGCAGTGCTAGCAGGGGGACTTTCACTCAAGCTTTCTTT. Protein product: CSASRGTFTQAFF.

This clonotype was counted many times. The chain uses TRBV6-1 and TRBJ1-1; TRBD1 matches 7 bases. V was clipped by 7 bases and J by 6 bases; unmatched bases: 11. Germline V gene lookup returns CDR1 MNHNS and CDR2 SASEGT. The CDR3 runs 14 residues. Written as DNA, the CDR3 is TGTGCCAGCAATCCCGACAGGGCTCGGCCTGAAGCTTTCTTT. It codes for CASNPDRARPEAFF.

This clonotype turned up a few times. The rearrangement links TRBV28 to TRBJ2-1; D perhaps matches TRBD2 (5 bases). Germline lookup yields CDR1 MDHEN and CDR2 SYDVKM. The CDR3 consists of 15 residues. The ends were cut back, 3 bases at V and 7 bases at J, with 16 bases in the middle. The CDR3: CASSFWLGGRNEQFF. In nucleotides, the CDR3 is TGTGCCAGCAGTTTCTGGCTAGGAGGCCGTAATGAGCAGTTCTTC.

Many counts were recorded for this clonotype. This chain connects TRBV6-5 to TRBJ2-1; D unresolved. The CDR3 runs to 14 residues. CDR1 is MNHEY and CDR2 is SVGAGI in the germline V gene. Trimming pared 0 bases from V and 9 bases from J, leaving 12 bases between. The CDR3 sequence: CASSYSQSGGEQFF. For the CDR3, the DNA is TGTGCCAGCAGTTACTCGCAATCCGGCGGTGAGCAGTTCTTC.

This clonotype showed up many times. This chain links TRBV5-1 with TRBJ2-1, with D perhaps matching TRBD1 (6 bases). Germline V lookup: CDR1 SGHRS, CDR2 YFSETQ. V lost 1 base, J lost 8 bases, and 10 bases lay in between. The CDR3 is 13 amino acids. The CDR3, as DNA: TGCGCCAGCAGCTTGACAGGGCCCTATGAGCAGTTCTTC. The encoded protein is CASSLTGPYEQFF.

This clonotype was observed many times. The chain is built from TRBV15 and TRBJ2-1, with 7 bases that match TRBD1. The J segment lost 1 base and the V segment lost 1 base, leaving 10 bases of the junction unmatched. The CDR3 covers 18 residues. The V gene's germline CDR1 is LNHNV and CDR2 YYDKDF (reference sequence). The CDR3 coding sequence is TGTGCCACCAGCAGAGCACGTACGACGGGACAGTCCTACAATGAGCAGTTCTTC. It yields the protein CATSRARTTGQSYNEQFF.

The sample holds many counts of this clonotype. The V gene is TRBV2, the J gene TRBJ2-1; D assignment may be TRBD1 or TRBD2 (5 bases each). V was clipped by 10 bases and J by 0 bases, with 25 bases between them. The CDR3 has 18 amino acids. Germline V lookup: CDR1 SNHLY, CDR2 FYNNEI. The DNA for the CDR3 is TGTGCCACCATCCAGGATAATAGGGGACCTATCTCCTACAATGAGCAGTTCTTC. Protein: CATIQDNRGPISYNEQFF.

This clonotype was observed many times. This chain uses TRBV27 with TRBJ1-1; weak D call: TRBD1 (5 bases). The CDR3 spans 15 residues. The germline V gene encodes CDR1 MNHEY and CDR2 SMNVEV (reference sequence). The V end lost 3 bases, the J end lost 3 bases, and 14 bases lay between the germline ends. CDR3 region: CASSFVGATHTEAFF. Written as DNA, the CDR3 is TGTGCCAGCAGTTTCGTAGGGGCCACACACACTGAAGCTTTCTTT.

J is TRBJ1-1 and V is TRBV2, with D perhaps TRBD1 (5 bases). Germline V CDR1 and CDR2: SNHLY, FYNNEI. Between the trimmed V and J ends, which lost 1 base and 4 bases, there was a span of 13 bases. The CDR3 is 15 residues long. The CDR3 protein is CASSEEQGRGTEAFF. DNA of the CDR3: TGTGCCAGCAGTGAAGAGCAGGGTCGAGGCACTGAAGCTTTCTTT.

V is TRBV7-2 and J is TRBJ2-7; tentative D call: TRBD1 (6 bases). Germline CDR1 reads SGHTA; CDR2 reads FQGNSA. Trimming cost V 7 bases and J 3 bases, with 13 bases left between them. The CDR3 extends over 13 amino acids. The CDR3, as DNA: TGTGCCAGCAAACCGCAGGGGAACTACGAGCAGTACTTC. Its protein product is CASKPQGNYEQYF.

This clonotype has more than one count but fewer than ten. The chain joins TRBV28 to TRBJ2-7; 9 nucleotides align to TRBD1. V shed 6 bases and J 3 bases; nucleotides not matched to a gene: 9. The CDR3 sequence is 15 residues long. Germline V gene data show CDR1 as MDHEN and CDR2 as SYDVKM. As DNA, the CDR3 is TGTGCCAGCAGGACTGAGGGACAGGGACGCTACGAGCAGTACTTC. Amino acids: CASRTEGQGRYEQYF.

The chain links TRBV7-9 to TRBJ2-1; TRBD2 agrees at 7 bases. Germline loops: CDR1 SEHNR, CDR2 FQNEAQ (reference sequence). Trimming took 1 base from V and 10 from J; bases not matched to a gene: 4. The CDR3 has 13 amino acids. CDR3 sequence: CASSLGGSGEQFF. In DNA form, the CDR3 reads TGTGCCAGCAGCTTAGGCGGGAGCGGAGAGCAGTTCTTC.

The CDR3 here is CASSLYGTEGIYEQYF. Written as DNA, the CDR3 is TGTGCCAGCAGCTTATACGGGACAGAAGGGATCTACGAGCAGTACTTC. The chain carries TRBV11-3 and TRBJ2-7; 7 bases line up with TRBD1. Germline assignment: CDR1 SGHNT and CDR2 YENEEA. The V and J ends lost 2 bases and 3 bases, in that order; junction bases with no gene match: 10. The CDR3 extends over 16 amino acids.

This clonotype was seen ten or more times. V and J are TRBV20-1 and TRBJ2-2; TRBD2 aligns across 9 bases. This CDR3 is built from 13 residues. V trimming: 1 base; J trimming: 6 bases; junction bases outside the gene matches: 0. CDR1 and CDR2 from the germline V gene are DFQATT and SNEGSKA (reference sequence). Written as DNA, the CDR3 is TGCAGTGCTAGAGCTAGCGGGGCCGGGGAGCTGTTTTTT. It codes for CSARASGAGELFF.

The table lists this clonotype with many counts. The chain has TRBV7-2 and TRBJ2-7; 7 bases are a match to TRBD1. This CDR3 is built from 15 residues. J gave up 4 bases and V 0 bases, and 6 bases lay outside the gene matches. The germline V gene encodes CDR1 SGHTA and CDR2 FQGNSA. CDR3 region: CASSLAVRGPYEQYF. CDR3 coding DNA: TGTGCCAGCAGCTTAGCGGTAAGGGGGCCTTACGAGCAGTACTTC.

In this sample, this clonotype turned up many times. The CDR3 region is CASSLFTDTQYF. In nucleotides, the CDR3 is TGTGCCAGCAGCTTGTTTACAGATACGCAGTATTTT. This chain uses TRBV7-9 with TRBJ2-3; D is ambiguous. The germline CDR1 and CDR2 sequences are SEHNR and FQNEAQ (reference sequence). Trimming took off 3 bases at V and 3 bases at J, with 4 bases between the two ends. The CDR3 extends over 12 amino acids.

This clonotype was detected ten times or more. This chain joins TRBV28 and TRBJ2-7; D is undetermined. The CDR3 consists of 11 residues. CDR1 MDHEN and CDR2 SYDVKM come from the germline V gene. Trimming cost V 5 bases and J 6 bases, with 8 bases left between them. DNA for the CDR3: TGTGCCAGCAGTGTGACCAGCGAGCAGTACTTC. Translated: CASSVTSEQYF.

This clonotype was counted a few times. The chain's CDR3 is CASSPPRLAGVRNEQFF. The CDR3 bases are TGTGCCAGCTCACCACCGAGATTGGCGGGAGTAAGGAATGAGCAGTTCTTC. V gene TRBV18 combines with J gene TRBJ2-1; 7 bases are shared with TRBD2. V was clipped by 0 bases and J by 7 bases; unmatched bases: 12. The CDR3 has 17 amino acids. CDR1 KGHSH and CDR2 LQKENI come from the germline V gene.

This clonotype was recorded many times. The V call is TRBV6-1, the J call TRBJ1-5; 9 positions match TRBD1. The CDR3 runs 16 residues. CDR1 MNHNS and CDR2 SASEGT come from the germline V gene. Germline trimming cut 5 bases from V and 5 bases from J; bases unmatched to any gene: 10. The CDR3 is CASSPGQGWYDQPQHF. The CDR3 DNA reads TGTGCCAGCAGTCCCGGACAGGGGTGGTACGATCAGCCCCAGCATTTT.

This clonotype was observed at least ten times. The chain has TRBV4-3 and TRBJ2-2; D is unresolved. This CDR3 has 15 residues. The V end was cut by 1 base, the J end by 6 bases, with 12 bases between. CDR1 and CDR2 (germline): LGHNA, YSLEER. In DNA form, the CDR3 reads TGCGCCAGCAGCCAAGCACCAATGACACCCGGGGAGCTGTTTTTT. It yields the protein CASSQAPMTPGELFF.

This clonotype was seen at least ten times. This chain joins TRBV20-1 and TRBJ2-7, with 10 bases lining up with TRBD2. This CDR3 is built from 17 residues. In germline, CDR1 is DFQATT, CDR2 SNEGSKA (reference sequence). With V trimmed by 2 bases and J by 4 bases, 14 bases remained unmatched. CDR3: CSARWASGGRYNYEQYF. CDR3 nucleotide sequence: TGCAGTGCTAGATGGGCTAGCGGGGGACGCTACAATTACGAGCAGTACTTC.

In this sample, this clonotype turned up many times. The gene calls are TRBV7-2 and TRBJ2-3; TRBD2 is a possible D gene (5 bases). In germline, CDR1 is SGHTA, CDR2 FQGNSA. CDR3 size: 16 residues. The germline V and J ends were trimmed by 0 bases and 0 bases, with 10 bases remaining between them. The CDR3 nucleotides are TGTGCCAGCAGCTTAGCAGCGGACCCTAGCACAGATACGCAGTATTTT. Encoded protein: CASSLAADPSTDTQYF.

This clonotype was seen ten or more times. The genes are TRBV3-1 and TRBJ2-3, with 9 bases lining up with TRBD1. With V trimmed by 5 bases and J by 2 bases, 17 bases remained unmatched. In germline, CDR1 is LGHDT, CDR2 YNNKEL (reference sequence). The CDR3 spans 19 residues. The CDR3 bases are TGTGCCAGCAGCTCAAGCCCACAGGGGGCGGCCATCCCCACAGATACGCAGTATTTT. It codes for CASSSSPQGAAIPTDTQYF.

This clonotype was counted ten times or more. The J gene is TRBJ2-3, the V gene TRBV29-1; no definite D call. V was cut by 3 bases and J by 7 bases, with 8 bases left in between. CDR3 length: 11 residues. CDR1 is SQVTM, CDR2 ANQGSEA, per germline. CDR3 region: CSVDWGNTQYF. For the CDR3, the DNA is TGCAGCGTTGACTGGGGTAATACGCAGTATTTT.

This clonotype has a count of ten or more. J is TRBJ2-1 and V is TRBV6-6; D tentatively fits TRBD1 or TRBD2 (5 bases each). Germline CDR1 is MNHNY and CDR2 is SVGAGI (reference sequence). Between the trimmed V and J ends, which lost 5 bases and 9 bases, there was a span of 8 bases. The CDR3 spans 11 residues. CDR3 amino acids: CASSPGSEQFF. In nucleotides, the CDR3 is TGTGCCAGCAGTCCAGGGAGTGAGCAGTTCTTC.

This clonotype was counted many times. The chain has TRBV5-1 and TRBJ1-1; D gene uncertain. CDR1 is SGHRS and CDR2 is YFSETQ in the germline V gene. V was shortened by 0 bases and J by 7 bases, with 10 bases between the two germline ends. This CDR3 region has 13 residues. DNA for the CDR3: TGCGCCAGCAGCTTGGCGGCGGAGAATGAAGCTTTCTTT. It yields the protein CASSLAAENEAFF. The full variable domain, its missing parts supplied by reference TRBV5-1 and TRBJ1-1, is KAGVTQTPRYLIKTRGQQVTLSCSPISGHRSVSWYQQTPGQGLQFLFEYFSETQRNKGNFPGRFSGRQFSNSRSEMNVSTLELGDSALYLCASSLAAENEAFFGQGTRLTVV.